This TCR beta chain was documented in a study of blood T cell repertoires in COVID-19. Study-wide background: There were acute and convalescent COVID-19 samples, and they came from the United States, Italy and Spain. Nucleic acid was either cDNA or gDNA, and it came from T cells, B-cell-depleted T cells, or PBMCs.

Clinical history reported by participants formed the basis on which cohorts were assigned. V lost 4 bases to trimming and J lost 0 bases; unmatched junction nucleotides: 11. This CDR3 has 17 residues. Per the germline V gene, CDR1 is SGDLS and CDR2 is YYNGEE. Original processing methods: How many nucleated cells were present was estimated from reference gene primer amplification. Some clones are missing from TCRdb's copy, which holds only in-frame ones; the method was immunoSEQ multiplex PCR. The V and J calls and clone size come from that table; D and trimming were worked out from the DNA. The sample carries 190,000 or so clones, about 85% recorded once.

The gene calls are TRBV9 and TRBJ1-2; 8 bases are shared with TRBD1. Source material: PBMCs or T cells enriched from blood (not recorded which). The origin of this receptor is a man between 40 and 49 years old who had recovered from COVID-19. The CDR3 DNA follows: TGTGCCAGCAGCATCCCGTTGCAGGGGGCCCCTAACTATGGCTACACCTTC. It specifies CASSIPLQGAPNYGYTF.